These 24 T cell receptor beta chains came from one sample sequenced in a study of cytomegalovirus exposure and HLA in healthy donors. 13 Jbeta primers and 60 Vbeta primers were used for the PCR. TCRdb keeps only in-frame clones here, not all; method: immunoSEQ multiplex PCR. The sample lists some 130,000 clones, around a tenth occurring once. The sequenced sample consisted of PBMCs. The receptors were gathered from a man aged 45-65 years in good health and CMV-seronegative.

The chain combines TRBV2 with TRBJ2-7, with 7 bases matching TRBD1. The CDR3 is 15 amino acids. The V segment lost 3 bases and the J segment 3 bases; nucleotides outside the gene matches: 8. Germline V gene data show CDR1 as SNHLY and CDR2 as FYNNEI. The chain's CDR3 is CASSDGDRILYEQYF. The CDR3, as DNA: TGTGCCAGCAGTGATGGGGACAGAATTCTCTACGAGCAGTACTTC.

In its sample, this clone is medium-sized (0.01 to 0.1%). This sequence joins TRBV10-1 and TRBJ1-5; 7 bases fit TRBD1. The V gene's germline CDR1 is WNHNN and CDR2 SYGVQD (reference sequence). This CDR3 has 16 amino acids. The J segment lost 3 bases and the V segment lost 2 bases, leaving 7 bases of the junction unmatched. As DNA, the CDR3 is TGCGCCAGCAGTGAGGGACCGGGACAGATCAATCAGCCCCAGCATTTT. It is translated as CASSEGPGQINQPQHF.

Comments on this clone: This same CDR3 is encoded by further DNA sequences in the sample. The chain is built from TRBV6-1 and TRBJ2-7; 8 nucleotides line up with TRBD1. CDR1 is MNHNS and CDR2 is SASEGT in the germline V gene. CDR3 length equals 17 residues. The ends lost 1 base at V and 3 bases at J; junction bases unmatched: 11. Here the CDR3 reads CASSEGPEGQANYEQYF. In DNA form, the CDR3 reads TGTGCCAGCAGTGAAGGACCTGAGGGACAGGCAAACTACGAGCAGTACTTC.

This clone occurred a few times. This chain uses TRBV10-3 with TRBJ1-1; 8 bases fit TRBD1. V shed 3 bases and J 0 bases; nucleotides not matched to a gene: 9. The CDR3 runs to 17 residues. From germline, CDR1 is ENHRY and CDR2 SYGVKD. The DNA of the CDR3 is TGTGCCATCAGTGACCCCGGACAGGGATTAGTGAACACTGAAGCTTTCTTT. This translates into CAISDPGQGLVNTEAFF.

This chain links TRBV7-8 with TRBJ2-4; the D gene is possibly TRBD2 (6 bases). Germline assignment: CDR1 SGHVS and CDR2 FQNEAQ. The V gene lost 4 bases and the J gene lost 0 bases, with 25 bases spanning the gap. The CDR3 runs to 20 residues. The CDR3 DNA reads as TGTGCCAGCAGCTCGTTAGTGAGTTTAGCGGAGCCCGAAGCCAAAAACATTCAGTACTTC. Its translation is CASSSLVSLAEPEAKNIQYF.

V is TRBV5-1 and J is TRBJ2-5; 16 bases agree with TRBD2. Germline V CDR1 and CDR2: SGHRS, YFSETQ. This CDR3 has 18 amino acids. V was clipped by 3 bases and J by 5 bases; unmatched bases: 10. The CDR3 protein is CASSSGTSGRAVMETQYF. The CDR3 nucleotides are TGCGCCAGCAGCTCAGGGACTAGCGGGAGGGCTGTGATGGAGACCCAGTACTTC.

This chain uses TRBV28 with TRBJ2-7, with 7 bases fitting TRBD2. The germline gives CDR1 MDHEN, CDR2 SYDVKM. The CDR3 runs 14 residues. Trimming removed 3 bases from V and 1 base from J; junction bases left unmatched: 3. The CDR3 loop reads CASSFLGGSYEQYF. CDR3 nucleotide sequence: TGTGCCAGCAGTTTCTTGGGGGGGTCCTACGAGCAGTACTTC.

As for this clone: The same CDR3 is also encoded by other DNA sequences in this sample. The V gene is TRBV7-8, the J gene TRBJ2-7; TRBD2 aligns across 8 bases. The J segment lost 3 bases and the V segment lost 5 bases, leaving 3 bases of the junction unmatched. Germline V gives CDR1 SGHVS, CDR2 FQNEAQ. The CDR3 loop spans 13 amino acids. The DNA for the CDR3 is TGTGCCAGCAGCCTCGGGAGGGACTACGAGCAGTACTTC. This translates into CASSLGRDYEQYF. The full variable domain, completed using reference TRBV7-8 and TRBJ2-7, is GAGVSQSPRYKVAKRGQDVALRCDPISGHVSLFWYQQALGQGPEFLTYFQNEAQLDKSGLPSDRFFAERPEGSVSTLKIQRTQQEDSAVYLCASSLGRDYEQYFGPGTRLTVT.

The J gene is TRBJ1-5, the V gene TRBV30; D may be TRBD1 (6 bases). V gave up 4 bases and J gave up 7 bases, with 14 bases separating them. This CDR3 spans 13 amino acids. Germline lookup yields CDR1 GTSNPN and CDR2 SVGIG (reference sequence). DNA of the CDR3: TGTGCCTGGACTCCGGACAGTGGACAGCCCCAGCATTTT. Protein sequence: CAWTPDSGQPQHF.

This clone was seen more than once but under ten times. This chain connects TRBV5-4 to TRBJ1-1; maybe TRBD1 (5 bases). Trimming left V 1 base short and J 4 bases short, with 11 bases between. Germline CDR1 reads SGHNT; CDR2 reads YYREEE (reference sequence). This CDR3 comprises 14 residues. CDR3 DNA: TGTGCCAGCAGCTTGACCAGGGTTCCCACTGAAGCTTTCTTT. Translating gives CASSLTRVPTEAFF.

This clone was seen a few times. Written as DNA, the CDR3 is TGTGCCAGTAGACCTGGAGACAGGTTGGCTAGTCAGCCCCAGCATTTT. Amino acids: CASRPGDRLASQPQHF. The genes are TRBV19 and TRBJ1-5, with D perhaps matching TRBD1 (6 bases). Germline V lookup: CDR1 LNHDA, CDR2 SQIVND (reference sequence). The V gene lost 6 bases and the J gene lost 6 bases, with 21 bases spanning the gap. CDR3 size: 16 residues.

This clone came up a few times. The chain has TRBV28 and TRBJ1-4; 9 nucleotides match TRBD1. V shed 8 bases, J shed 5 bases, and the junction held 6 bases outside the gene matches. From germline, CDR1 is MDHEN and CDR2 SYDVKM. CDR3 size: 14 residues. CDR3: CASYSGTGNEKLFF. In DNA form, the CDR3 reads TGTGCCAGCTACTCCGGGACAGGGAATGAAAAACTGTTTTTT. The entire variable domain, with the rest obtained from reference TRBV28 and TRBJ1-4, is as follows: DVKVTQSSRYLVKRTGEKVFLECVQDMDHENMFWYRQDPGLGLRLIYFSYDVKMKEKGDIPEGYSVSREKKERFSLILESASTNQTSMYLCASYSGTGNEKLFFGSGTQLSVL.

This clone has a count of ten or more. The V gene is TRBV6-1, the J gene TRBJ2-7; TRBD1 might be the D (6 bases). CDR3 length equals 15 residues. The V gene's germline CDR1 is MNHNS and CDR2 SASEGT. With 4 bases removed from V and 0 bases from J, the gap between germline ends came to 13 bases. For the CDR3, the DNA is TGTGCCAGCAGTGCCCGACAGGATAGCTCCTACGAGCAGTACTTC. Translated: CASSARQDSSYEQYF.

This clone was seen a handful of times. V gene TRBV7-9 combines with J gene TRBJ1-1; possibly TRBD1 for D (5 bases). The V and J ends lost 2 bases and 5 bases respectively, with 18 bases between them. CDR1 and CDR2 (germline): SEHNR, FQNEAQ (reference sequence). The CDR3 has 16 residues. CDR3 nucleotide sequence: TGTGCCAGCAGCTTAAGGAGGGGTCAGGGAGGGACTGAAGCTTTCTTT. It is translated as CASSLRRGQGGTEAFF.

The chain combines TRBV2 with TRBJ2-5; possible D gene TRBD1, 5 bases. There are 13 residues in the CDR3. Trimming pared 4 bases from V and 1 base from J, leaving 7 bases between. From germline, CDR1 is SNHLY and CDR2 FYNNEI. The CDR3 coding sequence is TGTGCCAGCAGTGTGGACACCCAAGAGACCCAGTACTTC. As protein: CASSVDTQETQYF.

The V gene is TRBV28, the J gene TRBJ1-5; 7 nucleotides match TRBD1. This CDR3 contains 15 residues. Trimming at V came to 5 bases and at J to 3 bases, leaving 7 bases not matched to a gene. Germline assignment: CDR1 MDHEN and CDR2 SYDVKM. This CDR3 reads CASSGDRANNQPQHF. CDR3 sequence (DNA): TGTGCCAGCAGTGGGGACAGAGCTAACAATCAGCCCCAGCATTTT.

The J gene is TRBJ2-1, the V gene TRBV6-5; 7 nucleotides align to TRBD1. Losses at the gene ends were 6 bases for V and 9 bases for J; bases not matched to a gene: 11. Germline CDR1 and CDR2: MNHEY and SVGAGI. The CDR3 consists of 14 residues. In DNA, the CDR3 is TGTGCCAGCAGGCCAACTCAGGGGGAGAGTGAGCAGTTCTTC. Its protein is CASRPTQGESEQFF.

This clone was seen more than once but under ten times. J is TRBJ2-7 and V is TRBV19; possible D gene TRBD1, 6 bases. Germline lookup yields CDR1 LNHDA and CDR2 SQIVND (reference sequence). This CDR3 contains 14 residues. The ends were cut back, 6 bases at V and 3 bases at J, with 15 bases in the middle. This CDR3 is CASSWQGLGYEQYF. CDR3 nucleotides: TGTGCCAGTAGCTGGCAGGGGCTAGGCTACGAGCAGTACTTC.

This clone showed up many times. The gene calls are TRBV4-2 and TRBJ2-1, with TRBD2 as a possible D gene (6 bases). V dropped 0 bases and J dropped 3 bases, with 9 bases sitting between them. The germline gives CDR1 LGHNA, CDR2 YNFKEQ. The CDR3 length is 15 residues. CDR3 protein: CASSQDRRGYNEQFF. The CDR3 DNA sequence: TGTGCCAGCAGCCAAGATCGGCGGGGCTACAATGAGCAGTTCTTC.

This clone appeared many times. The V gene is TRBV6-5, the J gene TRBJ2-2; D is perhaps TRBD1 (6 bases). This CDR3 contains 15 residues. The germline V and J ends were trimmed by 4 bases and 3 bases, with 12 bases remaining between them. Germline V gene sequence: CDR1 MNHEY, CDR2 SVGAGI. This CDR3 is CASSSQGLDTGELFF. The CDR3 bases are TGTGCCAGCAGTTCCCAGGGGCTGGACACCGGGGAGCTGTTTTTT.

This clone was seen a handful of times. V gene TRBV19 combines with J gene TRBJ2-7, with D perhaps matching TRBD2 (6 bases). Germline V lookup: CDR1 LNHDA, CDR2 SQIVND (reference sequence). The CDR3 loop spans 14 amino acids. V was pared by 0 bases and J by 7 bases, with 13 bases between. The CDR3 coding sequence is TGTGCCAGTAGTATAGATCCGGGGGTGCGAGAGCAGTACTTC. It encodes CASSIDPGVREQYF.

The DNA of the CDR3 is TGTGCCAGTAGGGTAGGCTCGGGGGGGACTGAAGCTTTCTTT. It translates to CASRVGSGGTEAFF. This rearrangement joins TRBV19 to TRBJ1-1, with TRBD1 as a possible D gene (5 bases). This CDR3 is 14 amino acids long. The V and J ends lost 6 bases and 5 bases respectively, with 16 bases between them. The germline V gene has CDR1 LNHDA and CDR2 SQIVND (reference sequence).

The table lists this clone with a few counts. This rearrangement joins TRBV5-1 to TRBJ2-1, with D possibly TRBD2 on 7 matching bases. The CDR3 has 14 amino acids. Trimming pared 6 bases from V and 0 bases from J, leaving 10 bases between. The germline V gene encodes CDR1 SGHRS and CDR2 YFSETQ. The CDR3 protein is CASIRGGSYNEQFF. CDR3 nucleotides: TGCGCCAGCATTAGGGGGGGCTCCTACAATGAGCAGTTCTTC.

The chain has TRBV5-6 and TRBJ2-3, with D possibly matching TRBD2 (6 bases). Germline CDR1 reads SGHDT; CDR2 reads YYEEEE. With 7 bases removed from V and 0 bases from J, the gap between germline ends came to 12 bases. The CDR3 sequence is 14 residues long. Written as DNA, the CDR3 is TGTGCCAGCGGGAGTGGGGGGAGCACAGATACGCAGTATTTT. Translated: CASGSGGSTDTQYF.